This T cell receptor beta chain derives from a study of T cell changes during pregnancy in multiple sclerosis (dated by TCRdb to about 2019). For context, the study as a whole: The study examined how the T cell repertoire changed over the course of pregnancy in women with multiple sclerosis.

Libraries came from the immunoSEQ multiplex PCR assay. TCRdb limited this immuneACCESS table to in-frame rearrangements with V and J called. A share of clones is missing; checked studies link under half to unresolved V genes, and the rest is unexplained. This sample gives over 45,000 clones in total; 92% of them show up just once. The leading ten clones occupy 0.2% of the sample. A note on this clone: Which antigen it targets is not known. No per-base quality is available; no much larger clone lies one base away.

Sample: CD4+ T cells from peripheral blood mononuclear cells, taken in the second trimester of pregnancy. The sequence was collected from a female donor with multiple sclerosis, enrolled in a pregnancy study.

The sequenced DNA: TGTGCCAGCAGCTACGGGTATGAGCAGTTCTTC. This encodes CASSYGYEQFF. This chain joins TRBV11-3 to TRBJ2-1; the D gene is not confidently resolved. V gives up 4 bases and J gives up 8 bases, and the segment between their germline ends measures 6 bases. From a lookup of the germline V gene, CDR1 and CDR2 are SGHNT and YENEEA. Its CDR3 holds 11 amino acids, cysteine through phenylalanine. The DNA shown is the 33-base CDR3, in frame from base 1.